This entry is about one TCR beta chain. This clone was detected only once. The antigen it recognizes is unknown. Base qualities are not recorded, but no much larger clone differs from it by a single base. In total, just over 650 healthy bone marrow donors made up the cohort. At the time of sampling, all cohort members were nominally healthy, though unrecorded immune exposures were likely present. The donor was CMV seronegative and belonged to the group of around 400 seronegative cohort members. A peripheral blood sample was collected from each donor, and TCR beta sequencing was performed on peripheral blood mononuclear cells. Genomic DNA extraction from the blood cell samples was performed with the Qiagen DNeasy Blood Extraction Kit. Libraries came from the immunoSEQ multiplex PCR assay. For the multiplex PCR, a mixture combining 60 forward primers for TCR Vbeta segments and 13 reverse primers for TCR Jbeta segments was used. Amplification of the CDR3 region of rearranged TCR beta genes was performed with a multiplex PCR assay on genomic DNA. Amplified TCR beta libraries were sequenced as 87-base-pair reads on the Illumina HiSeq System. Per the authors' processing: A later analysis counted tens of millions of unique TCR beta chains across the 650 to 800 repertoires, and some 11 million of these chains were shared by at least two donors. To remove PCR and sequencing errors, raw reads were error-corrected and collapsed into unique sequences using a nearest-neighbor algorithm that merged closely related sequences. V, D and J gene segments were assigned by aligning CDR3 sequences to IMGT reference sequences. Each retained sequence needed at least a six-nucleotide match to both a V gene segment and a J gene segment. Rearrangements were called productive when the CDR3 lacked stop codons and stayed in frame with V and J; all others were non-productive. CDR3 was defined according to IMGT convention as the region running from the second conserved V-encoded cysteine to the conserved J-encoded phenylalanine. Sequences without an unambiguous match to a single V gene segment were excluded from the earlier analysis of several hundred of the donors. An earlier analysis of a few hundred of the donors called V segments functional above 56.7% productive rearrangements and segregating when the between-donor standard deviation exceeded 5%. A statistical classification framework was built to diagnose cytomegalovirus status from the catalog of TCR beta chain sequences. In a later analysis, V and J genes were assigned by comparing TCR nucleotide sequences against IMGT/GENE-DB human TR gene sequences. Using the TCRdist pipeline, a later analysis assigned CDR3 sequences along with most-parsimonious VDJ recombination scenarios. In a later analysis, each TCR beta chain was defined by its CDR3 amino acid sequence together with its V-gene family, and reads lacking a unique V-gene family were excluded. As a way to deal with suspected cross-contamination and a sequencing artifact, a later analysis dropped 450 to 700 nucleotide sequences that were highly shared and had low generation probability. In a later analysis, a clonal expansion index for each public chain was calculated from normalized within-repertoire ranks of inferred template counts. In a later analysis, generation probabilities were computed with a VDJ recombination model fitted to out-of-frame rearrangements, and the resulting probabilities were checked against IGoR. In a later analysis, TCR-TCR, TCR-HLA and TCR-CMV co-occurrence was scored with hypergeometric tests, and a repertoire-size bias correction was applied to TCR pairs. To estimate false discovery rates, a later analysis permuted the HLA or CMV assignments 20 times. A later analysis grouped co-occurring TCRs with DBSCAN, adding TCRdist sequence similarity when clustering within HLA-allele-positive subsets. Repertoires with fewer than 30,000 or more than 120,000 public chains were left out of co-occurrence clustering, as were about five repertoires with anomalous nucleotide sharing. The immuneACCESS repertoire file appears here via TCRdb, limited to in-frame rearrangements. These files lack a portion of the clones; in checked studies, under half of the deficit traces to unresolved V genes, and the cause of the others is not known. Clone size and V and J calls were adopted from that table, with D and trimming inferred from the DNA. The sample has 140,000 or so clones on record, 80% to 90% of them singletons. Jointly, the top ten make up roughly 2.5% of the sample.

The data were taken from a study of cytomegalovirus exposure and HLA in healthy donors (dated by TCRdb to the late 2010s). Regarding the research as a whole: According to an earlier analysis of a few hundred of the donors, 150 million to 200 million T cells yielded 90 million to 140 million unique TCR beta sequences and 276 Gb of sequence data. A handful of DR-DQ haplotypes were handled as single units for association and clustering because linkage in the cohort was strong. A separate validation cohort of 90 to 150 different subjects was used in addition to the roughly 640-subject first cohort. Rather than using new phenotypic data, the later analysis identified candidate immune exposures from TCR beta sequences and from how often those sequences occurred across donors. Across approximately 420 genotyped donors of the cohort, an average of approximately 240,000 unique TCR beta nucleotide sequences per donor were sequenced, and roughly 20% of those sequences were non-productive. To predict cytomegalovirus infection status, the study combined high-throughput TCR immunosequencing, statistical association of individual TCRs with disease status, and machine learning. HLA typing included class I and class II loci at four-digit resolution. Donor age, sex, ethnicity and CMV serostatus were collected together with the repertoire data. Using immunosequencing, the study profiled T cell repertoires from 666 subjects and related those repertoires to cytomegalovirus serostatus. All discovery cohort repertoires had been generated using a single sequencing platform. Of the 398 genotyped donors, over 65% fell in the genetic ancestry cluster associated with self-reported Caucasian donors. In a later genetic analysis, genome-wide SNP genotypes for about 65% of the 666 donors were used, and that subset was treated as a discovery cohort. To study patterns of TCR occurrence, a later analysis re-analyzed previously published TCR beta repertoires from around 670 donors and added high-resolution HLA genotyping. An earlier analysis of approximately 500 of the donors applied high-throughput TCR beta sequencing to assess whether each TCR beta V gene segment acted as functional or pseudogenic. The study aimed to test whether cataloging public T cell receptors could reveal signatures of past pathogen exposure. Typing coverage differed by locus: A, B, C, DRB1 and DQB1 were typed in roughly 620-630 donors, DQA1 in 522, DPA1 in over 600, and DPB1 in approximately 450. An early release covering roughly 600 HLA-typed donors comprised approximately 300 gigabases of sequencing data and approximately 85 million unique TCR sequences.

The CDR3 runs 15 residues from the cysteine to the phenylalanine. The entry retains the CDR3 DNA only, 45 bases that are in frame from base 1. CDR1 and CDR2 (ENHRY, SYGVKD) derive from the germline V gene. Relative to germline, V is 3 bases shorter and J is 3 bases shorter, with 15 bases between their ends. Study-level results and caveats: The 87-base-pair reads could not distinguish some IMGT-functional V segments, including TRBV6-2 and TRBV6-3, so those segments were excluded. Only TCR beta chains were sequenced in this cohort, and the absence of alpha or paired-chain data limited detectable features. Correlated functional status among segregating V segments might be attributable to linkage disequilibrium, but an unknown experimental factor could not be ruled out. A later analysis reported that several top co-occurrence clusters appeared linked to parvovirus B19, influenza, CMV and Epstein-Barr virus. Seventeen rarely observed V segments, including chromosome 9 orphons, were excluded from the earlier analysis of several hundred of the donors because counts were too low. The only immune exposure information available for the cohort was CMV serostatus. In a later analysis, most CMV-associated TCR beta chains were found to appear HLA-restricted, with HLA associations seemingly driven largely by CMV exposure. When HLA alleles, especially DR and DQ, strongly co-occurred, attributing TCR associations to individual alleles was difficult. A later analysis found that TCR association rates varied across HLA loci, with DRB1 alleles showing the most associated TCRs and HLA-C alleles the fewest. Presence/absence analyses assumed roughly uniform sequencing depth across donors, an assumption that may not hold. An earlier analysis of 587 of the donors showed that most TCR beta V segments appeared in productive rearrangements either about 90% or about 30% of the time, which broadly matched IMGT annotations. The sequencing pipeline was judged likely to have produced a cluster of highly shared sequence variants as a technical artifact. In vitro tests confirmed that a few of the cytomegalovirus-associated TCR beta chains recognize cytomegalovirus antigens. A further reported finding was that TCR beta sequences accurately predicted the HLA-A and HLA-B alleles for most subjects in the first cohort. A total of roughly 160 TCR beta chains were listed by the study as associated with cytomegalovirus. HLA typing was unavailable for some donors at each locus, so association tests used only the typed subset. A later genetic analysis associated a missense DCLRE1C variant with V-gene and J-gene trimming of TCR beta chains, and an independent cohort replicated the association. At a false discovery rate of 0.05, a later analysis linked fewer than 20,000 TCR beta sequences to specific HLA alleles. The authors suggested that the approach could potentially be extended to other disease states and immunological phenotypes. According to a later genetic analysis, donors in an Asian-associated ancestry cluster had fewer N-insertions in productive TCRs than the approximately 650-donor mean. The classifier was reported to diagnose cytomegalovirus status with high specificity and sensitivity in both the original cohort and the validation cohort. Most TCR sequences were observed very rarely across donors, whereas some public TCRs were present in many individuals. In a later analysis, HLA-associated TCR beta chains were found to be more clonally expanded and to have lower generation probabilities than equally common non-associated chains.

The rearranged chain carries TRBV10-3 and TRBJ2-7, and perhaps TRBD1 as D gene, on 6 matching bases. The TCR originated in a boy younger than 10 in good health and CMV-seronegative. The specimen was PBMCs. Here the CDR3 is given as CAISDFSRTDYEQYF. Here is the DNA: TGTGCCATCAGTGATTTTTCTAGGACAGACTACGAGCAGTACTTC.